The 14 T cell receptor beta chains below come from one sample, sequenced in a study of shared clonotypes between healthy human individuals. Using immunoSEQ multiplex PCR, the repertoire was profiled, and TCRdb retains in-frame clones only, with some absent. The sample has hundreds of thousands of clones; approximately 75% are singletons. Sequenced material: memory CD4+ T cells sorted from blood. Specified subset: CD45RA-negative fraction. The origin of the receptors is a woman aged 25 to 39 in good health.

The rearrangement uses TRBV7-9 and TRBJ2-7; D call uncertain. The ends were cut back, 5 bases at V and 3 bases at J, with 8 bases in the middle. The CDR3 is made up of 12 amino acids. Germline V gives CDR1 SEHNR, CDR2 FQNEAQ (reference sequence). CDR3: CASSAFGYEQYF. CDR3 nucleotides: TGTGCCAGCAGCGCTTTCGGCTACGAGCAGTACTTC.

The chain links TRBV7-3 to TRBJ2-3, with 9 nucleotides matching TRBD1. J lost 0 bases, V lost 4 bases, and 5 bases had no gene match. The CDR3 length is 16 residues. Per the germline V gene, CDR1 is SGHTA and CDR2 is FQGTGA. The CDR3 DNA sequence: TGTGCCAGCAGCTCCAATGGACAGGGGAGCACAGATACGCAGTATTTT. Translating gives CASSSNGQGSTDTQYF.

This clone turned up a few times. V usage is TRBV18 and J usage is TRBJ2-1, with TRBD1 matching over 7 bases. The CDR3 has 13 residues. V dropped 5 bases and J dropped 9; count of bases not matched to a gene: 7. Germline CDR1 is KGHSH and CDR2 is LQKENI. Here the CDR3 reads CASSRQGQSEQFF. The DNA for the CDR3 is TGTGCCAGCTCAAGACAGGGACAAAGTGAGCAGTTCTTC.

This clone occurred a few times. The rearrangement links TRBV11-2 to TRBJ2-1; D ambiguous. The length of the CDR3 is 12 residues. Trimming removed 5 bases from V and 7 bases from J, with 9 bases in between. The germline V gene encodes CDR1 SGHAT and CDR2 FQNNGV. As DNA, the CDR3 is TGTGCCAGCAGCGCTCCTGGGAATGAGCAGTTCTTC. Its translation: CASSAPGNEQFF.

This clone turned up a few times. At one end, the junction sequence differs from germline, possibly due to a read error. The same CDR3 also results from other DNA sequences found in this sample. The J gene is TRBJ2-2, the V gene TRBV2; D might be TRBD1 (6 bases). The V gene's germline CDR1 is SNHLY and CDR2 FYNNEI. The CDR3 is 14 amino acids. In nucleotides, the CDR3 is TGTGCTAGCAGGGGACGGACGAACACCGGGGAGCTGTTTTTT. This encodes CASRGRTNTGELFF.

The chain couples TRBV7-2 to TRBJ1-2; a weak D match, TRBD1 (5 bases). The CDR3 has 15 residues. The germline CDR1 and CDR2 sequences are SGHTA and FQGNSA. The V gene lost 5 bases and the J gene lost 8 bases, with 21 bases spanning the gap. CDR3 nucleotide sequence: TGTGCCAGCAGCCGAAGCATCGGGACTCCGGGGGGCTACACCTTC. This gives the protein CASSRSIGTPGGYTF.

The rearrangement uses TRBV28 and TRBJ2-1; 7 positions match TRBD2. Trimming at V came to 7 bases and at J to 5 bases, leaving 14 bases not matched to a gene. Germline V gene lookup returns CDR1 MDHEN and CDR2 SYDVKM. This CDR3 is 16 amino acids long. DNA for the CDR3: TGTGCCAGCACCTACCCCCTGTCTAGCGGAGACAATGAGCAGTTCTTC. As protein: CASTYPLSSGDNEQFF.

The CDR3 DNA is TGTGCCAGCAGTTTGCCCCTGGGTAGATATAACTATGGCTACACCTTC. Translation gives CASSLPLGRYNYGYTF. The J gene is TRBJ1-2, the V gene TRBV28; D is unresolved. This CDR3 region has 16 residues. V was shortened by 3 bases and J by 1 base, with 15 bases between the two germline ends. CDR1 is MDHEN and CDR2 is SYDVKM in the germline V gene.

The CDR3 bases are TGTGCCAGCAGTTTACACACCCTGGGAGGCTACACCTTC. This translates into CASSLHTLGGYTF. The chain links TRBV28 to TRBJ1-2; unclear D gene. Trimming stripped 2 bases from V and 8 bases from J, with 12 bases between. This CDR3 comprises 13 residues. Germline CDR1 and CDR2: MDHEN and SYDVKM.

Of note for this clone: Different DNA sequences within this sample yield the same CDR3. The chain joins TRBV2 to TRBJ2-5; D gene uncertain. The CDR3 runs 11 residues. Trimming shortened V by 7 bases and J by 2 bases, and 5 bases separated the two germline ends. CDR1 SNHLY and CDR2 FYNNEI come from the germline V gene. CDR3: CASKLQETQYF. The CDR3 coding sequence is TGTGCCAGCAAACTTCAAGAGACCCAGTACTTC. The whole variable domain, remainder taken from reference TRBV2 and TRBJ2-5, is EPEVTQTPSHQVTQMGQEVILRCVPISNHLYFYWYRQILGQKVEFLVSFYNNEISEKSEIFDDQFSVERPDGSNFTLKIRSTKLEDSAMYFCASKLQETQYFGPGTRLLVL.

The chain has TRBV5-4 and TRBJ2-1; the match to TRBD2 covers 8 bases. CDR1 and CDR2 (germline): SGHNT, YYREEE (reference sequence). V shed 0 bases and J 5 bases; nucleotides not matched to a gene: 7. The CDR3 sequence is 16 residues long. In nucleotides, the CDR3 is TGTGCCAGCAGCTTGGAGGCTAGCGGGTCCGACAATGAGCAGTTCTTC. Encoded protein: CASSLEASGSDNEQFF.

The V gene is TRBV11-2, the J gene TRBJ1-5; D possibly corresponds to TRBD1 (5 bases). Germline V gives CDR1 SGHAT, CDR2 FQNNGV. This CDR3 is 15 amino acids long. The V end lost 5 bases, the J end lost 3 bases, and 14 bases lay between the germline ends. CDR3 nucleotides: TGTGCCAGCAGCCCCGGGGGAGGGGTCAATCAGCCCCAGCATTTT. Amino acids: CASSPGGGVNQPQHF.

The rearrangement uses TRBV7-9 and TRBJ1-4, with 10 bases aligning to TRBD1. J lost 8 bases, V lost 2 bases, and 17 bases had no gene match. CDR1 is SEHNR and CDR2 is FQNEAQ in the germline V gene (reference sequence). The CDR3 sequence is 19 residues long. CDR3 amino acids: CASSLYEPWGQGLSEKLFF. The CDR3 nucleotides read TGTGCCAGCAGCTTATACGAGCCTTGGGGACAGGGGCTTTCGGAAAAACTGTTTTTT.

This clone was picked up a small number of times. The sample has other DNA sequences that encode this CDR3 too. This chain links TRBV29-1 with TRBJ1-2; D uncertain. Trimming shortened V by 4 bases and J by 0 bases, and 6 bases separated the two germline ends. Germline V gives CDR1 SQVTM, CDR2 ANQGSEA. This CDR3 has 12 amino acids. The CDR3, as DNA: TGCAGCGTTGGACGCGCTAACTATGGCTACACCTTC. Amino acid sequence: CSVGRANYGYTF.